What follows are 14 T cell receptor beta chains derived from one specimen sequenced in a study of blood T cell repertoires in COVID-19. TCRdb's copy holds only in-frame clones and misses some; the assay was immunoSEQ multiplex PCR. The sample consists of hundreds of thousands of clones, around 83% of them appearing once. Sequences were obtained from peripheral blood. The source is a man aged 35 to 55 with acute or convalescent COVID-19.

A word on this clone: The germline gene is not matched at one end of the junction; a read error may be the cause. The gene calls are TRBV2 and TRBJ2-7; 8 bases match TRBD1. From germline, CDR1 is SNHLY and CDR2 FYNNEI. This CDR3 has 11 residues. The CDR3 sequence: CASSGQGFGHF. The CDR3 bases are TGTGCCAGCAGTGGACAGGGGTTCGGGCACTTC.

The V and J genes are TRBV19 and TRBJ1-5; the D is unclear. Deletions cut 5 bases from V and 0 bases from J, with 11 bases between. Germline loops: CDR1 LNHDA, CDR2 SQIVND (reference sequence). This CDR3 has 15 residues. In nucleotides, the CDR3 is TGTGCCAGTAGTCGACAACTTCGTAGCAATCAGCCCCAGCATTTT. Its protein is CASSRQLRSNQPQHF.

The chain uses TRBV2 and TRBJ1-6; D unresolved. In germline, CDR1 is SNHLY, CDR2 FYNNEI. The CDR3 consists of 15 residues. V was pared by 2 bases and J by 10 bases, with 15 bases between. The CDR3 nucleotides are TGTGCCAGCAGTGAAATGGTCGGGGAAAGGTCACCCCTCCACTTT. Residues: CASSEMVGERSPLHF.

The chain uses TRBV24-1 and TRBJ2-7, with 10 nucleotides matching TRBD1. The CDR3 length is 19 residues. Germline CDR1 KGHDR, CDR2 SFDVKD. V was clipped by 6 bases and J by 3 bases; unmatched bases: 19. CDR3 protein: CATSLVRFDVGQGHYEQYF. The CDR3 nucleotides are TGTGCCACCAGTTTGGTTAGATTCGATGTGGGACAGGGGCACTACGAGCAGTACTTC.

The rearrangement uses TRBV5-6 and TRBJ1-2; 7 bases map to TRBD1. After removal of 6 bases from V and 0 bases from J, the junction contained 5 bases not matched to a gene. Germline CDR1 and CDR2: SGHDT and YYEEEE. The CDR3 runs to 14 residues. The CDR3 DNA follows: TGTGCCAGCATCTCTGGACAGGCTAACTATGGCTACACCTTC. Protein product: CASISGQANYGYTF.

The J gene is TRBJ2-7, the V gene TRBV3-1 (or the pseudogene TRBV3-2); a weak D match, TRBD2 (5 bases). CDR3 length: 12 amino acids. The V gene lost 4 bases and the J gene lost 5 bases, with 9 bases spanning the gap. The germline V gene has CDR1 LGHDT and CDR2 YNNKEL (reference sequence). The CDR3 DNA sequence: TGTGCCAGCAGCCGCCACGGGAACGAGCAGTACTTC. Its protein product is CASSRHGNEQYF.

This clone was picked up a small number of times. V gene TRBV18 combines with J gene TRBJ1-1; weak D call: TRBD1 (5 bases). Germline V gives CDR1 KGHSH, CDR2 LQKENI. The V end lost 6 bases, the J end lost 4 bases, and 12 bases lay between the germline ends. This CDR3 region has 13 residues. Here the CDR3 reads CASSIARATEAFF. CDR3 nucleotide sequence: TGTGCCAGCTCGATTGCCAGGGCCACTGAAGCTTTCTTT.

The genes are TRBV7-8 and TRBJ2-3; 11 positions match TRBD2. Looked up from germline, CDR1 is SGHVS and CDR2 is FQNEAQ. Unmatched junction bases numbered 7, after V lost 1 base and J lost 7 bases. The CDR3 is made up of 16 amino acids. The CDR3 DNA is TGTGCCAGCAGCTTAGGTTGGCTAGCGGGGGGCAATACGCAGTATTTT. Its protein is CASSLGWLAGGNTQYF.

This sequence joins TRBV18 and TRBJ1-1, with D uncertain. The CDR3 totals 14 residues. Trimming removed 4 bases from V and 0 bases from J, with 9 bases in between. Per the germline V gene, CDR1 is KGHSH and CDR2 is LQKENI. CDR3 coding DNA: TGTGCCAGCTCACAACAGAATATGAACACTGAAGCTTTCTTT. It specifies CASSQQNMNTEAFF.

V gene TRBV2 combines with J gene TRBJ2-7; 7 bases fit TRBD2. Losses at the gene ends were 4 bases for V and 2 bases for J; bases not matched to a gene: 2. The CDR3 is made up of 13 amino acids. From germline, CDR1 is SNHLY and CDR2 FYNNEI. CDR3 sequence reads: CASSVGGAYEQYF. CDR3 coding DNA: TGTGCCAGCAGTGTTGGGGGGGCCTACGAGCAGTACTTC.

The V gene is TRBV2, the J gene TRBJ1-1; unclear D gene. Trimming left V 7 bases short and J 4 bases short, with 13 bases between. CDR1 is SNHLY, CDR2 FYNNEI, per germline. The CDR3 is 13 residues long. As DNA, the CDR3 is TGTGCCAGCATTGAGGCTGAGGGCACTGAAGCTTTCTTT. As protein: CASIEAEGTEAFF.

This chain uses TRBV28 with TRBJ1-6; 8 nucleotides align to TRBD1. Germline values: CDR1 MDHEN, CDR2 SYDVKM. J gave up 9 bases and V 6 bases, and 10 bases lay outside the gene matches. The CDR3 loop spans 15 amino acids. DNA for the CDR3: TGTGCCAGCAGAAACCTACAGGGGGAGTTTTCACCCCTCCACTTT. Residues: CASRNLQGEFSPLHF.

This clone was detected once. The V call is TRBV12-5, the J call TRBJ1-2; TRBD1 matches at 7 bases. CDR1 and CDR2 from the germline V gene are LGHNT and FRNRAP. The CDR3 runs to 13 residues. The trim removed 7 bases at V and 8 bases at J, leaving 10 bases unmatched. CDR3 sequence (DNA): TGTGCTAGTGCCGGGACAGACCAGATAGGCTACACCTTC. This translates into CASAGTDQIGYTF.

The chain employs TRBV6-1 and TRBJ2-7, with a tentative D call TRBD1 (5 bases). Germline V gene data show CDR1 as MNHNS and CDR2 as SASEGT. Trimming removed 2 bases at V and 0 bases at J, with 14 bases between. The CDR3 is made up of 16 amino acids. The CDR3 DNA reads as TGTGCCAGCAGTGAAAGGAGACAGATTCTCTCCTACGAGCAGTACTTC. Its translation is CASSERRQILSYEQYF.